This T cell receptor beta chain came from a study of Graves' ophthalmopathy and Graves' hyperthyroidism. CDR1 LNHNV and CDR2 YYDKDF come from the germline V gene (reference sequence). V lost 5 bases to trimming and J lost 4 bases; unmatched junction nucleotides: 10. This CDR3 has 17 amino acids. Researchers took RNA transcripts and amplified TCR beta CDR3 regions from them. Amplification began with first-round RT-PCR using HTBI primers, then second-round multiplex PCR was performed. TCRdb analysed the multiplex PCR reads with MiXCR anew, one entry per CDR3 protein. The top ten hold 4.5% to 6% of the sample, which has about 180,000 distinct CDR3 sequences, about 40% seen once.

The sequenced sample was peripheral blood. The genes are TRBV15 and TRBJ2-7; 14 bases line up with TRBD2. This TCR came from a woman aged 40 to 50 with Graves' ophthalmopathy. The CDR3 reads CATSATSGRAEMYEQYF. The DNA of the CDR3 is TGTGCCACCAGCGCGACTAGCGGGAGGGCCGAGATGTACGAGCAGTACTTC.